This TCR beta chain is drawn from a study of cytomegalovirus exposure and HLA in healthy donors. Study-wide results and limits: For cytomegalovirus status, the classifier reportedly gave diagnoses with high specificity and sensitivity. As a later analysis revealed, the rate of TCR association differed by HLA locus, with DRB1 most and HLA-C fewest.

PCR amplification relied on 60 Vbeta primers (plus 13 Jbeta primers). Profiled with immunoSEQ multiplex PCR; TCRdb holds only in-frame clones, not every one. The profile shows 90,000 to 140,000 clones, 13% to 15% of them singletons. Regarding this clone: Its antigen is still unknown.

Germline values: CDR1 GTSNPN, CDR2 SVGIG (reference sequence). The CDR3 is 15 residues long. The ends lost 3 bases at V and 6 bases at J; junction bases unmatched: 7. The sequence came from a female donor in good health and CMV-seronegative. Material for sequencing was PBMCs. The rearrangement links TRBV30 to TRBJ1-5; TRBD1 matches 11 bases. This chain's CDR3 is CAWSGGTGGGQPQHF. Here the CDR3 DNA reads TGTGCCTGGAGCGGAGGGACAGGGGGTGGTCAGCCCCAGCATTTT.